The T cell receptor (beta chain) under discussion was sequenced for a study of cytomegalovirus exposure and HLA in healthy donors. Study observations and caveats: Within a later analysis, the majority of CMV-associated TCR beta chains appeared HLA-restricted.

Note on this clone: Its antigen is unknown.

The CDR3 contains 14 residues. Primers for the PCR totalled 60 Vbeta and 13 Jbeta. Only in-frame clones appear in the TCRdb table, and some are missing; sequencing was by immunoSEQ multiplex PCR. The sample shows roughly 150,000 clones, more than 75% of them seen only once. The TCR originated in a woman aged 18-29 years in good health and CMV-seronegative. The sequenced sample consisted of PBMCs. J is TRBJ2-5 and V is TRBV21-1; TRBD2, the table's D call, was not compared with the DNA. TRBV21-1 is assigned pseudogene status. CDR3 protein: CASSKQGRTRIQYF. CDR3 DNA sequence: TGTGCCAGCAGCAAACAAGGCCGGACTAGGATCCAGTACTTC.